This TCR beta chain was identified in a study of blood T cell repertoires in COVID-19. Study at large: COVID-19 samples collected from the United States, Italy and Spain covered acute and convalescent phases.

The authors' processing: Amplification with reference gene primers provided the estimates of nucleated cell counts. The data were produced by immunoSEQ multiplex PCR, yet TCRdb's version contains in-frame clones alone and is incomplete. V and J calls and clone size are those listed in that table; D and trimming were worked out from the DNA. The sample consists of about 200,000 clones, roughly nine tenths of them appearing once. Unmatched junction bases numbered 3, after V lost 1 base and J lost 3 bases. CDR1 is SGHTA, CDR2 FQGNSA, per germline. The CDR3 consists of 15 residues. Seattle's cohort entered during active infection and was followed longitudinally.

The sequence was obtained from a man aged 60 to 75 with COVID-19, enrolled during active disease. The specimen sequenced was peripheral blood. The gene calls are TRBV7-2 and TRBJ2-7; TRBD1 agrees at 10 bases. For the CDR3, the DNA is TGTGCCAGCAGCTTAGGGGGGACAGGGGACTACGAGCAGTACTTC. This sequence encodes CASSLGGTGDYEQYF.